Below are 8 T cell receptor beta chains sequenced from a single sample in a study of HIV-infected patients and healthy controls. About 500 ng RNA was reverse transcribed with alpha and beta constant-region primers. Each of the alpha and beta chains got its own library through chain-specific third strand synthesis with indices. MiXCR, run by TCRdb on the 5' RACE reads, gives a single entry per CDR3 protein. The sample yields 15,000 to 20,000 distinct CDR3 sequences, 9.5% to 13% seen once. No cell fractionation was done, so the repertoire covers all unsorted peripheral blood T cells. The sample was blood. Source of these receptors: an adult in good health.

This clonotype was seen ten or more times. CDR3 coding DNA: TGCAGTGCCCCGGCGGCTAGTGGTATCGAGGGGGAGACCCAGTACTTC. The encoded protein is CSAPAASGIEGETQYF. The chain has TRBV20-1 and TRBJ2-5; D tentatively fits TRBD1 or TRBD2 (5 bases each). In germline, CDR1 is DFQATT, CDR2 SNEGSKA (reference sequence). The CDR3 loop spans 16 amino acids. V was trimmed by 6 bases and J by 5 bases, leaving 25 bases between them.

This clonotype was observed many times. The V and J genes are TRBV5-1 and TRBJ2-3, with 7 bases lining up with TRBD2. The CDR3 is made up of 16 amino acids. Germline CDR1 reads SGHRS; CDR2 reads YFSETQ. V shed 4 bases and J 0 bases; nucleotides not matched to a gene: 8. CDR3 sequence (DNA): TGCGCCAGCAGCCCCGGACTAGACACTAGCACAGATACGCAGTATTTT. Translated: CASSPGLDTSTDTQYF.

This clonotype was detected once. The chain uses TRBV19 and TRBJ1-1; D may be TRBD1 (5 bases). The V end lost 5 bases, the J end lost 0 bases, and 16 bases lay between the germline ends. The length of the CDR3 is 16 residues. Germline CDR1 LNHDA, CDR2 SQIVND (reference sequence). Here the CDR3 reads CASSVRGNLMNTEAFF. CDR3 in DNA: TGTGCCAGTAGTGTCCGGGGCAACCTTATGAACACTGAAGCTTTCTTT.

Here the CDR3 reads CASSPSSGAGELFF. In DNA, the CDR3 is TGTGCCAGCAGTCCCTCTTCGGGGGCCGGGGAGCTGTTTTTT. This chain connects TRBV12-3 or TRBV12-4 to TRBJ2-2, with TRBD2 as a possible D gene (6 bases). The CDR3 sequence is 14 residues long. V was pared by 5 bases and J by 6 bases, with 13 bases between.

V and J are TRBV20-1 and TRBJ2-2; D not resolved. Between the trimmed V and J ends, which lost 0 bases and 6 bases, there was a span of 8 bases. The CDR3 sequence is 13 residues long. CDR1 and CDR2 (germline): DFQATT, SNEGSKA (reference sequence). CDR3 DNA sequence: TGCAGTGCTAGAGATAGCCCGCCCGGGGAGCTGTTTTTT. Translation gives CSARDSPPGELFF.

In its sample, this clonotype was seen a few times. V usage is TRBV20-1 and J usage is TRBJ2-7; D gene uncertain. This CDR3 contains 10 residues. Per the germline V gene, CDR1 is DFQATT and CDR2 is SNEGSKA (reference sequence). CDR3 in amino acids: CIAPTGEQYF. The CDR3 bases are TGCATCGCCCCTACTGGGGAGCAGTACTTC.

This clonotype was seen many times. The chain joins TRBV14 to TRBJ2-3, with D perhaps being TRBD1 or TRBD2 (6 bases each). Trimming took 1 base from V and 6 from J, leaving 14 bases between them. The CDR3 consists of 15 residues. Germline values: CDR1 SGHDN, CDR2 FVKESK. CDR3 region: CASSQGVWRGDTQYF. CDR3 DNA sequence: TGTGCCAGCAGCCAAGGAGTGTGGAGGGGGGATACGCAGTATTTT.

The chain is built from TRBV7-2 and TRBJ2-1; TRBD2 matches at 7 bases. Germline V CDR1 and CDR2: SGHTA, FQGNSA. This CDR3 has 19 amino acids. Trimming cost V 5 bases and J 0 bases; bases outside gene matches: 16. The CDR3 spells CASSPQGERDDSSYNEQFF. CDR3 coding DNA: TGTGCCAGCAGCCCCCAAGGCGAGCGGGACGACAGCTCCTACAATGAGCAGTTCTTC.